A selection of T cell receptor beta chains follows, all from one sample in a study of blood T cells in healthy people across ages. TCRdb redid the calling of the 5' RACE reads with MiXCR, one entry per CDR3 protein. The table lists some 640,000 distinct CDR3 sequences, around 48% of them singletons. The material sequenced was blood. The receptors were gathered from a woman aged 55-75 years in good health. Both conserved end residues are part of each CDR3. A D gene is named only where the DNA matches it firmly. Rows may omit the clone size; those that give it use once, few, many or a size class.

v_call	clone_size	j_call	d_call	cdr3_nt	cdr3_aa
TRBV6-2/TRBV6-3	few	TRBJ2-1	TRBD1	TGTGCCAGCAACTCAGGGGGCGATGAGCAGTTCTTC	CASNSGGDEQFF
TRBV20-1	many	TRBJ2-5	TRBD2	TGCAGTGTTATTCCGGGACTAGCGGGAGAGACCCAGTACTTC	CSVIPGLAGETQYF
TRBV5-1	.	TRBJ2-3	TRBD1	TGCGCCAGCAGCGTGGACAGGGGACGCACAGATACGCAGTATTTT	CASSVDRGRTDTQYF
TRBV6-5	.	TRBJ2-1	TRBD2	TGTGCCAGCAGGTACGGGACTAACTCCTACAATGAGCAGTTCTTC	CASRYGTNSYNEQFF
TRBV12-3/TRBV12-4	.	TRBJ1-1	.	TGTGCCAGCACCAAGCGCGGGAGCACTGGAGCTTTCTTT	CASTKRGSTGAFF
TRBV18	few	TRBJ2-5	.	TGTGCCAGCTCACCACTACAAGAGACCCAGTACTTC	CASSPLQETQYF
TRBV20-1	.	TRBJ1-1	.	TGCAGTGCTTACCATAGCGCCCCTGAAGCTTTCTTT	CSAYHSAPEAFF
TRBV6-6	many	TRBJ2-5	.	TGTGCCGGCGGGACAGCAAGAGAGACCCAGTACTTC	CAGGTARETQYF
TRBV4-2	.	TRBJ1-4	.	TGTGCCAGCAGCCAAGATAGGAGGGATGAAAAACTGTTTTTT	CASSQDRRDEKLFF
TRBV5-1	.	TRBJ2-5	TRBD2	TGCGCCAGCAGCTTGGCCGCGGCTAGCGGGAGGGCAGAGACCCAGTACTTC	CASSLAAASGRAETQYF
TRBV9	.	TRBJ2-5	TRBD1	TGTGCCTGCAGCCCAGGGGGCTTAGGGGAGACCCAGTACTTC	CACSPGGLGETQYF
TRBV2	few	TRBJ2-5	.	TGTGCCAGCAGTGAAATCGCTAAGGGGGAGACCCAGTACTTC	CASSEIAKGETQYF
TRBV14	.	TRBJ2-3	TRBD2	TGTGCCAGCAGCCATACAGCGGGAGGGCCTCTTGATACGCAGTATTTT	CASSHTAGGPLDTQYF
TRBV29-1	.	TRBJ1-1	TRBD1	TGCAGCGCCCAAGCCGCAGGGGGAGGGGAAGCTTTCTTT	CSAQAAGGGEAFF
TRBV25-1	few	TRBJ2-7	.	TGTGCCAGCAGTGAGGATTCGGCAGTCCTATGGTGGGGCTACGAGCAGTACTTC	CASSEDSAVLWWGYEQYF
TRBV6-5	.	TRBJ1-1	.	TGTGCCAGCAGGCTTCCGGGACAGAACACTGAAGCTTTCTTT	CASRLPGQNTEAFF
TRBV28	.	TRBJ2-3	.	TGTGCCAGCAGTTTATTCGTGAAGCGGGATACGCAGTATTTT	CASSLFVKRDTQYF
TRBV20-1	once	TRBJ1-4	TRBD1	TGCAGTGCTCCCGACGCAACAGGGGGTAATGAAAAACTGTTTTTT	CSAPDATGGNEKLFF
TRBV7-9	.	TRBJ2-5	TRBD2	TGTGCCAGCAGCTTCGGCGCGGGAGTGGAGACCCAGTACTTC	CASSFGAGVETQYF
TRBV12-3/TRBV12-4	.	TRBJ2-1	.	TGTGCCAGCATCGAACTAGGGGGGAATGAGCAGTTCTTC	CASIELGGNEQFF
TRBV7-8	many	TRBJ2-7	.	TGTGCCAGCAGGCGGGACTCCTTTCACTACGAGCAGTACTTC	CASRRDSFHYEQYF
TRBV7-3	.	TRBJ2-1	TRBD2	TGTGCCAGCAGCCCGGGACTAGCGGCCGGGGATGAGCAGTTCTTC	CASSPGLAAGDEQFF
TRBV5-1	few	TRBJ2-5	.	TGCGCCAGCACCCGGAATTGGGAACAAGAGACCCAGTACTTC	CASTRNWEQETQYF
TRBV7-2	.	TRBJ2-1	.	TGTGCCAGCAGCCTAAACACCTACAATGAGCAGTTCTTC	CASSLNTYNEQFF
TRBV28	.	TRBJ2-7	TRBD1	TGTGCCAGCAGATTCGGGACAGGGGTATCCTACGAGCAGTACTTC	CASRFGTGVSYEQYF